These 25 T cell receptor beta chains originate from one sample sequenced in a study of blood T cell repertoires in COVID-19. TCRdb's copy holds only in-frame clones and misses some; the assay was immunoSEQ multiplex PCR. The top ten hold approximately 2.1% of the sample, which has 150,000 to 200,000 clones, roughly nine tenths seen once. The material sequenced was peripheral blood. The receptor source for this set is a man aged 70 or older with active or convalescent COVID-19.

The chain joins TRBV24-1 to TRBJ2-7; weak D call: TRBD1 (6 bases). Germline assignment: CDR1 KGHDR and CDR2 SFDVKD. The CDR3 extends over 11 amino acids. The V end was cut by 1 base, the J end by 10 bases, with 7 bases between. The CDR3 reads CATSDLQGQYF. CDR3 bases: TGTGCCACCAGTGATTTACAGGGACAGTACTTC.

This clone was found once. The chain combines TRBV30 with TRBJ1-2; a possible D gene is TRBD1 (6 bases). Germline loops: CDR1 GTSNPN, CDR2 SVGIG (reference sequence). Trimming pared 7 bases from V and 8 bases from J, leaving 20 bases between. The CDR3 contains 13 residues. CDR3 residues: CAYDLGQNRGYTF. CDR3 in DNA: TGTGCCTACGACTTAGGACAGAACAGGGGCTACACCTTC. The full variable domain, its missing parts supplied by reference TRBV30 and TRBJ1-2, is SQTIHQWPATLVQPVGSPLSLECTVEGTSNPNLYWYRQAAGRGLQLLFYSVGIGQISSEVPQNLSASRPQDRQFILSSKKLLLSDSGFYLCAYDLGQNRGYTFGSGTRLTVV.

V is TRBV5-4 and J is TRBJ2-6; TRBD2 is a possible D gene (7 bases). This CDR3 comprises 20 residues. The germline CDR1 and CDR2 sequences are SGHNT and YYREEE (reference sequence). V gave up 3 bases and J gave up 0 bases, with 22 bases separating them. Here the CDR3 reads CASSSNRGGRPNSGANVLTF. In nucleotides, the CDR3 is TGTGCCAGCAGCTCGAATAGGGGGGGGAGGCCGAACTCTGGGGCCAACGTCCTGACTTTC.

V gene TRBV25-1 combines with J gene TRBJ1-1, with 10 positions matching TRBD1. Germline CDR1 MGHDK, CDR2 SYGVNS. Trimming took 4 bases from V and 13 from J; bases not matched to a gene: 12. CDR3 length equals 14 residues. The CDR3 DNA follows: TGTGCCAGCAGTGCGACCGGGACAGGGGTTGTCGGTTTCTTT. Its translation: CASSATGTGVVGFF.

This chain connects TRBV5-8 to TRBJ2-3; tentative D call: TRBD1 (5 bases). Germline lookup yields CDR1 SGHTS and CDR2 YDEGEE. CDR3 length: 13 amino acids. V lost 4 bases to trimming and J lost 0 bases, with 6 bases between them. This CDR3 reads CASSPGSTDTQYF. CDR3 nucleotides: TGTGCCAGCAGCCCAGGGAGCACAGATACGCAGTATTTT.

The chain uses TRBV7-9 and TRBJ2-1; 11 nucleotides agree with TRBD2. This CDR3 comprises 17 residues. The germline CDR1 and CDR2 sequences are SEHNR and FQNEAQ (reference sequence). The ends lost 5 bases at V and 8 bases at J; junction bases unmatched: 14. The CDR3 region is CASSRRGVAGGRDEQFF. The CDR3 bases are TGTGCCAGCAGCCGCCGTGGGGTAGCGGGGGGGCGAGATGAGCAGTTCTTC.

The chain joins TRBV7-2 to TRBJ2-7, with TRBD2 as a possible D gene (5 bases). Germline-derived CDR1 and CDR2 are SGHTA and FQGNSA. CDR3 length equals 13 residues. With 4 bases removed from V and 5 bases from J, the gap between germline ends came to 12 bases. The CDR3 reads CASSSTPGNEQYF. The CDR3 nucleotides read TGTGCCAGCAGCTCGACCCCGGGGAACGAGCAGTACTTC.

The V gene is TRBV7-9, the J gene TRBJ1-1; D perhaps matches TRBD1 (5 bases). This CDR3 comprises 13 residues. V gave up 7 bases and J gave up 4 bases, with 13 bases separating them. Germline lookup yields CDR1 SEHNR and CDR2 FQNEAQ (reference sequence). The CDR3 DNA sequence: TGTGCCAGCACCCCTTGGGGGGGCACTGAAGCTTTCTTT. Translated, it gives CASTPWGGTEAFF.

The rearrangement uses TRBV2 and TRBJ2-7; 9 nucleotides line up with TRBD1. This CDR3 has 14 amino acids. The germline V gene encodes CDR1 SNHLY and CDR2 FYNNEI. V shed 5 bases and J 4 bases; nucleotides not matched to a gene: 6. For the CDR3, the DNA is TGTGCCAGCAGTACCGGGACAGGGTGGTACGAGCAGTACTTC. Residues: CASSTGTGWYEQYF.

This chain uses TRBV4-3 with TRBJ2-1, with 10 bases that match TRBD2. Germline trimming cut 0 bases from V and 0 bases from J; bases unmatched to any gene: 8. The germline CDR1 and CDR2 sequences are LGHNA and YSLEER. This CDR3 region has 19 residues. The DNA for the CDR3 is TGCGCCAGCAGCCAAGAGGACGGAGCGGGAGGGAGCTCCTACAATGAGCAGTTCTTC. Translated, it gives CASSQEDGAGGSSYNEQFF.

The chain recombines TRBV9 with TRBJ1-1; 10 nucleotides align to TRBD1. CDR3 length: 15 amino acids. V shed 4 bases and J 7 bases; nucleotides not matched to a gene: 10. Germline CDR1 is SGDLS and CDR2 is YYNGEE. The CDR3 reads CASSPSPGTGVEAFF. The CDR3 DNA sequence: TGTGCCAGCAGCCCAAGCCCCGGGACAGGGGTTGAAGCTTTCTTT.

In this sample, this clone turned up once. The V and J genes are TRBV7-2 and TRBJ2-1; TRBD2 aligns across 7 bases. Germline trimming cut 1 base from V and 6 bases from J; bases unmatched to any gene: 3. In germline, CDR1 is SGHTA, CDR2 FQGNSA. The CDR3 totals 14 residues. The CDR3 region is CASSLVLAANEQFF. The CDR3 nucleotides are TGTGCCAGCAGCTTAGTTCTAGCGGCCAATGAGCAGTTCTTC.

This clone was seen only once. The J gene is TRBJ1-6, the V gene TRBV27, with a possible D match to TRBD1 (6 bases). The CDR3 consists of 16 residues. V lost 6 bases, J lost 1 base, and 13 bases lay in between. The germline V gene encodes CDR1 MNHEY and CDR2 SMNVEV (reference sequence). CDR3 region: CASRTARGSYNSPLHF. The CDR3 DNA follows: TGTGCCAGCAGAACTGCTAGGGGGTCCTATAATTCACCCCTCCACTTT.

V gene TRBV7-9 combines with J gene TRBJ2-3; D is uncertain. V was pared by 5 bases and J by 2 bases, with 8 bases between. This CDR3 is 13 amino acids long. The V gene's germline CDR1 is SEHNR and CDR2 FQNEAQ (reference sequence). This CDR3 reads CASSPRVTDTQYF. The CDR3 nucleotides read TGTGCCAGCAGCCCCCGGGTCACAGATACGCAGTATTTT.

V is TRBV5-1 and J is TRBJ1-1; tentative D call: TRBD1 (6 bases). The germline CDR1 and CDR2 sequences are SGHRS and YFSETQ. The CDR3 is 14 amino acids. V was pared by 0 bases and J by 5 bases, with 11 bases between. CDR3 loop: CASSLEGQGTEAFF. Written as DNA, the CDR3 is TGCGCCAGCAGCTTGGAAGGGCAGGGGACTGAAGCTTTCTTT. Full variable domain (missing parts from reference TRBV5-1 and TRBJ1-1): KAGVTQTPRYLIKTRGQQVTLSCSPISGHRSVSWYQQTPGQGLQFLFEYFSETQRNKGNFPGRFSGRQFSNSRSEMNVSTLELGDSALYLCASSLEGQGTEAFFGQGTRLTVV.

J is TRBJ2-1 and V is TRBV7-2, with 12 positions matching TRBD2. Trimming cost V 7 bases and J 4 bases; bases outside gene matches: 14. CDR1 is SGHTA and CDR2 is FQGNSA in the germline V gene. The CDR3 runs to 18 residues. The CDR3 is CASNRQGTSGRRYNEQFF. The DNA of the CDR3 is TGTGCCAGCAACCGACAGGGAACTAGCGGGAGGAGGTACAATGAGCAGTTCTTC.

The J gene is TRBJ2-3, the V gene TRBV29-1; 8 bases agree with TRBD2. The CDR3 sequence is 12 residues long. The V and J ends lost 4 bases and 8 bases, in that order; junction bases with no gene match: 5. CDR1 is SQVTM and CDR2 is ANQGSEA in the germline V gene. The CDR3 DNA follows: TGCAGCGTTGGTCGGGGGGGGAGTACGCAGTATTTT. Amino acid sequence: CSVGRGGSTQYF.

This clone showed up just a few times. V usage is TRBV5-4 and J usage is TRBJ1-1; D might be TRBD1 (5 bases). Between the trimmed V and J ends, which lost 4 bases and 0 bases, there was a span of 13 bases. The CDR3 covers 15 residues. From germline, CDR1 is SGHNT and CDR2 YYREEE (reference sequence). The CDR3 region is CASSIPGQMNTEAFF. The CDR3 coding sequence is TGTGCCAGCAGCATACCCGGACAAATGAACACTGAAGCTTTCTTT.

The gene calls are TRBV27 and TRBJ2-7; 9 nucleotides align to TRBD1. CDR3 length equals 17 residues. With V trimmed by 5 bases and J by 0 bases, 11 bases remained unmatched. Germline V gene sequence: CDR1 MNHEY, CDR2 SMNVEV (reference sequence). The CDR3 spells CASSPLGTGRFSYEQYF. The DNA for the CDR3 is TGTGCCAGCAGTCCCCTTGGGACAGGGCGCTTCTCCTACGAGCAGTACTTC.

This clone was observed a handful of times. The chain recombines TRBV24-1 with TRBJ2-6; 16 bases match TRBD2. Germline V CDR1 and CDR2: KGHDR, SFDVKD. CDR3 length equals 20 residues. Losses at the gene ends were 5 bases for V and 1 base for J; bases not matched to a gene: 7. CDR3 sequence reads: CATSGPPGLAGGSGANVLTF. CDR3 sequence (DNA): TGTGCCACCAGTGGCCCCCCGGGACTAGCGGGGGGGTCTGGGGCCAACGTCCTGACTTTC.

The chain uses TRBV19 and TRBJ2-3, with 7 bases lining up with TRBD2. The CDR3 has 17 amino acids. Per germline, CDR1 LNHDA and CDR2 SQIVND (reference sequence). Trimming at V came to 5 bases and at J to 2 bases, leaving 13 bases not matched to a gene. CDR3 loop: CASSSPREAVFTDTQYF. CDR3 coding DNA: TGTGCCAGTAGTTCCCCCCGGGAGGCAGTTTTCACAGATACGCAGTATTTT.

The J gene is TRBJ2-7, the V gene TRBV3-1 (or the pseudogene TRBV3-2); 8 bases are a match to TRBD2. This CDR3 is built from 13 residues. Germline values: CDR1 LGHDT, CDR2 YNNKEL (reference sequence). V shed 4 bases and J 7 bases; nucleotides not matched to a gene: 6. The CDR3 loop reads CASSRTSPMEQYF. As DNA, the CDR3 is TGTGCCAGCAGCCGGACTAGCCCCATGGAGCAGTACTTC.

The CDR3 coding sequence is TGTGCCTGGAGTGTAGTGAGCGGGGCTGGAGAGCAGTACTTC. Translated, it gives CAWSVVSGAGEQYF. The chain is built from TRBV30 and TRBJ2-7, with 7 bases that match TRBD2. V lost 0 bases, J lost 7 bases, and 9 bases stayed unmatched. The V gene's germline CDR1 is GTSNPN and CDR2 SVGIG (reference sequence). The CDR3 is 14 amino acids. Using reference TRBV30 and TRBJ2-7 for the parts outside the CDR3, the full variable domain is SQTIHQWPATLVQPVGSPLSLECTVEGTSNPNLYWYRQAAGRGLQLLFYSVGIGQISSEVPQNLSASRPQDRQFILSSKKLLLSDSGFYLCAWSVVSGAGEQYFGPGTRLTVT.

This sequence joins TRBV12-3 or TRBV12-4 and TRBJ1-2, with D possibly matching TRBD1 (5 bases). The ends were cut back, 0 bases at V and 4 bases at J, with 6 bases in the middle. The CDR3 spans 13 residues. CDR3 loop: CASSLATVYGYTF. The CDR3 bases are TGTGCCAGCAGTTTAGCGACAGTCTATGGCTACACCTTC.

The chain joins TRBV5-1 to TRBJ1-3, with 9 bases aligning to TRBD1. The J segment lost 8 bases and the V segment lost 3 bases, leaving 9 bases of the junction unmatched. Germline V gives CDR1 SGHRS, CDR2 YFSETQ. The length of the CDR3 is 15 residues. The CDR3 region has the DNA TGCGCCAGCAGCTCCAAGGGGACAGGGTCGGACACCATATATTTT. Translation: CASSSKGTGSDTIYF.